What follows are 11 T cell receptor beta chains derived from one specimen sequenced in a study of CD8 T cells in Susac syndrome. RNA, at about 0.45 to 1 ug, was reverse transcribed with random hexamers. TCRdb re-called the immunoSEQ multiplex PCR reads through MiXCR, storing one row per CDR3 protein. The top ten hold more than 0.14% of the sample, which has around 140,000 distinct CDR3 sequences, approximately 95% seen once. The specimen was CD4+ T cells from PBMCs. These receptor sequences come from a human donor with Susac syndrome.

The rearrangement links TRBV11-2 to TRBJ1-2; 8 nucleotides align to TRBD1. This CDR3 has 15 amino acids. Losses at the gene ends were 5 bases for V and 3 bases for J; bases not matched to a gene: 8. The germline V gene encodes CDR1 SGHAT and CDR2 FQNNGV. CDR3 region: CASSAEDRVYYGYTF. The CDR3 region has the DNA TGTGCCAGCAGCGCGGAGGACAGGGTGTACTATGGCTACACCTTC.

The CDR3 reads CAWSELGAFF. CDR3 coding DNA: TGTGCCTGGAGTGAGCTCGGAGCTTTCTTT. The chain carries TRBV30 and TRBJ1-1; no clear D. This CDR3 spans 10 amino acids. Trimming took off 1 base at V and 10 bases at J, with 7 bases between the two ends. Germline loops: CDR1 GTSNPN, CDR2 SVGIG (reference sequence).

CDR3 DNA sequence: TGTGCCAGCAGTGGGACAGTAGGAGAGACCCAGTACTTC. Its translation is CASSGTVGETQYF. The gene calls are TRBV28 and TRBJ2-5, with TRBD1 matching 7 bases. The V segment lost 5 bases and the J segment 4 bases; nucleotides outside the gene matches: 4. This CDR3 contains 13 residues. Germline V CDR1 and CDR2: MDHEN, SYDVKM.

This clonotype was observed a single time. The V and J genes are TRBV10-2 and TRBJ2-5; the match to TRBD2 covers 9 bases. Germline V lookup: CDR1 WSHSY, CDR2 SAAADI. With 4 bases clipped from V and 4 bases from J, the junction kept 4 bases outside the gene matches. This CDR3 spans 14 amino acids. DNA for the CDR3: TGCGCCAGCAGTGCCGGGACTAGCCGAGAGACCCAGTACTTC. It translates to CASSAGTSRETQYF.

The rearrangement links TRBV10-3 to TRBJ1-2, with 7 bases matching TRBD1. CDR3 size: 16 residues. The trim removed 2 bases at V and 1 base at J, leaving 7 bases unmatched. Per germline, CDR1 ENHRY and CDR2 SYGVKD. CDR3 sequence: CAISERGTALNYGYTF. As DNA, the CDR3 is TGTGCCATCAGTGAGAGAGGGACAGCACTTAACTATGGCTACACCTTC.

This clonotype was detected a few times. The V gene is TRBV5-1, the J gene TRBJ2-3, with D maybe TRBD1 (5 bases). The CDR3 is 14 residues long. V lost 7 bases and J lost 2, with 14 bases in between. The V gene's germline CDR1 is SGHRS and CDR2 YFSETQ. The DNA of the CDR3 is TGCGCCAGCCTGAAGGGGCCTGACACAGATACGCAGTATTTT. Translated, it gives CASLKGPDTDTQYF. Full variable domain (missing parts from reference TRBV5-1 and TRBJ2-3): KAGVTQTPRYLIKTRGQQVTLSCSPISGHRSVSWYQQTPGQGLQFLFEYFSETQRNKGNFPGRFSGRQFSNSRSEMNVSTLELGDSALYLCASLKGPDTDTQYFGPGTRLTVL.

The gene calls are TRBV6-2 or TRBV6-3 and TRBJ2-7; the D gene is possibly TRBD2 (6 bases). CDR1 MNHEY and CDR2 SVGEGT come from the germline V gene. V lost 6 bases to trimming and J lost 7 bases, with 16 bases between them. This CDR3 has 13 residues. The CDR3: CASSGRRAEEQYF. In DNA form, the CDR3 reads TGTGCCAGCAGCGGTAGGAGGGCCGAAGAGCAGTACTTC.

The CDR3: CSDLGVYQETQYF. The CDR3 region has the DNA TGCAGCGATCTCGGAGTCTATCAAGAGACCCAGTACTTC. The chain carries TRBV29-1 and TRBJ2-5; the D is unclear. This CDR3 spans 13 amino acids. The ends were cut back, 7 bases at V and 2 bases at J, with 14 bases in the middle. Germline values: CDR1 SQVTM, CDR2 ANQGSEA. Drawing the rest from reference TRBV29-1 and TRBJ2-5, the complete variable domain is SAVISQKPSRDICQRGTSLTIQCQVDSQVTMMFWYRQQPGQSLTLIATANQGSEATYESGFVIDKFPISRPNLTFSTLTVSNMSPEDSSIYLCSDLGVYQETQYFGPGTRLLVL.

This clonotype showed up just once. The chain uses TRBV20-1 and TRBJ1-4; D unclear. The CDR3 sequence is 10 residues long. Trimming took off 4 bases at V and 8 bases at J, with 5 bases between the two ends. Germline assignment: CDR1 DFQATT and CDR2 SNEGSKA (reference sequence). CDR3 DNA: TGCAGTGCTATGGTCGAAAAACTGTTTTTT. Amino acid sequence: CSAMVEKLFF.

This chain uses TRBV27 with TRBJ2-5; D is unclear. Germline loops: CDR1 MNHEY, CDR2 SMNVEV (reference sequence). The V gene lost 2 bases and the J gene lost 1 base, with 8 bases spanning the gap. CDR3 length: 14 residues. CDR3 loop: CASSLIGLQETQYF. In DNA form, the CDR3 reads TGTGCCAGCAGTTTAATTGGGCTCCAAGAGACCCAGTACTTC.

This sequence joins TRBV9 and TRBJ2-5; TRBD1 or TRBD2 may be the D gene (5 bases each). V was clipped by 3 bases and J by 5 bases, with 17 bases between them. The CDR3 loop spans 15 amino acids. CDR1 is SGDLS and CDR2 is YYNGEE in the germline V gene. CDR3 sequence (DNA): TGTGCCAGCAGCGCCCTCGGGGCTTGGGAGGAGACCCAGTACTTC. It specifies CASSALGAWEETQYF.